The clone carrying this T cell receptor beta chain was detected ten times or more. The sample originates from a study of regulatory T cells in long-lasting Graves disease. Sample time point: newly diagnosed GD, antithyroid drugs for less than 3 months. Generation of the TCR library employed RNA extracted from PBMCs. Patients were enrolled at an endocrinology department in Xi'an, China. Building of the TCR beta libraries involved iRepertoire HTBI primers and Arm-PCR of CDR3 regions. From the multiplex PCR reads, TCRdb called clonotypes with MiXCR, one entry per CDR3 protein. The sample includes under 450,000 distinct CDR3 sequences, 12% of them seen just once. The sample was also reused in another study, on T cells in Graves' hyperthyroidism and ophthalmopathy. That paper adds: TCR CDR3 regions were first amplified by RT-PCR with HTBI primers. Blood also showed most of the thyroid clonotypes that were expanded above 0.001.

The sequences come from peripheral blood mononuclear cells (PBMCs), collected at new diagnosis, from a patient treated with antithyroid drugs. The receptor was isolated from a woman between 18 and 29 years old with Graves disease.

CDR3 DNA: TGTGCCAGCACCTACCACCCCCCCCCTCGTCCCCAGCATTTT. Translation gives CASTYHPPPRPQHF. V gene TRBV28 combines with J gene TRBJ1-5; no clear D gene. Germline CDR1 MDHEN, CDR2 SYDVKM. The CDR3 covers 14 residues. V was shortened by 7 bases and J by 10 bases, with 20 bases between the two germline ends.